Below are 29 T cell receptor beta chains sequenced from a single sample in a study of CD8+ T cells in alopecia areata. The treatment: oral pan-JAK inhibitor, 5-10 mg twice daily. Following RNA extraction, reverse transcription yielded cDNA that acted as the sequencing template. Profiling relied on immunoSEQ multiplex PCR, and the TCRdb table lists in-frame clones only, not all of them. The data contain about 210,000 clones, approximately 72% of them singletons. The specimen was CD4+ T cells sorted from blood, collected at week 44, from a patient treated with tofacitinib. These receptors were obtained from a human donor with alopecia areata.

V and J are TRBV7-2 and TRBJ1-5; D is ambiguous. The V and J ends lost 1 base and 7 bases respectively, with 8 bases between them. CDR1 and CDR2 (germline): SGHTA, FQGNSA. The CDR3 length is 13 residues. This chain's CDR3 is CASSLDFSQPQHF. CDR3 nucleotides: TGTGCCAGCAGCTTAGATTTTTCCCAGCCCCAGCATTTT.

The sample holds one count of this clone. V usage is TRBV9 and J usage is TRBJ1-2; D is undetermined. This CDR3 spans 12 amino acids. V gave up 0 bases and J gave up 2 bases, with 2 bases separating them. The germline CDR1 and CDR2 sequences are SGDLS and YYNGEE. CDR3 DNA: TGTGCCAGCAGCGTAGGCAACTATGGCTACACCTTC. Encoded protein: CASSVGNYGYTF.

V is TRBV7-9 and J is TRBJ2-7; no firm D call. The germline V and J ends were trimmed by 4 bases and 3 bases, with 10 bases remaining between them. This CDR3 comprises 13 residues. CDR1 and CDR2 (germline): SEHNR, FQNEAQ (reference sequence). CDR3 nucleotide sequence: TGTGCCAGCAGCTCTCCACAGAGCTACGAGCAGTACTTC. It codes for CASSSPQSYEQYF.

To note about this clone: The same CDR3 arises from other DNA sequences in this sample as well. DNA of the CDR3: TGTGCCTGGGGGAGACAGGGTTACGAGCAGTACTTC. This gives the protein CAWGRQGYEQYF. The J gene is TRBJ2-7, the V gene TRBV30; 7 bases align to TRBD1. Germline trimming cut 5 bases from V and 4 bases from J; bases unmatched to any gene: 5. Germline CDR1 and CDR2: GTSNPN and SVGIG (reference sequence). The CDR3 is 12 residues long. Full variable domain (remainder filled in from reference TRBV30 and TRBJ2-7): SQTIHQWPATLVQPVGSPLSLECTVEGTSNPNLYWYRQAAGRGLQLLFYSVGIGQISSEVPQNLSASRPQDRQFILSSKKLLLSDSGFYLCAWGRQGYEQYFGPGTRLTVT.

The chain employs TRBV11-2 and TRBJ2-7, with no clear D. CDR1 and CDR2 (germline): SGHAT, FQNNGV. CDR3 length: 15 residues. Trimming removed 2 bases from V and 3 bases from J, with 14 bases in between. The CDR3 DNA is TGTGCCAGCAGCTTAAGAGTGACGGGTCGCTACGAGCAGTACTTC. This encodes CASSLRVTGRYEQYF.

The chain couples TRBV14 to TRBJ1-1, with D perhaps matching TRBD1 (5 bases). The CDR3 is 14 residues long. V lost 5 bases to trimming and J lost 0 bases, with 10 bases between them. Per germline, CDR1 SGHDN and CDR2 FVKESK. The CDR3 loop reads CASSRGEMNTEAFF. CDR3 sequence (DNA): TGTGCCAGCAGCAGGGGAGAGATGAACACTGAAGCTTTCTTT.

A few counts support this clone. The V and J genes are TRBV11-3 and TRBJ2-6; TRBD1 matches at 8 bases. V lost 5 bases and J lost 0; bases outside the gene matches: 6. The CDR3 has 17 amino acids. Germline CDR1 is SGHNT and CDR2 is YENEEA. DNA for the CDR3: TGTGCCAGCAGCGAGCGACAGGGGAGCTCTGGGGCCAACGTCCTGACTTTC. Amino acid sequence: CASSERQGSSGANVLTF.

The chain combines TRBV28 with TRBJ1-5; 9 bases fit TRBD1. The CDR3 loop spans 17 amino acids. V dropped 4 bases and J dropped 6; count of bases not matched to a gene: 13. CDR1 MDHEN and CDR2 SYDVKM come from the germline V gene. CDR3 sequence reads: CASSSPSGTGNGQPQHF. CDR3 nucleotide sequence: TGTGCCAGCAGTTCACCTAGTGGGACAGGGAACGGTCAGCCCCAGCATTTT.

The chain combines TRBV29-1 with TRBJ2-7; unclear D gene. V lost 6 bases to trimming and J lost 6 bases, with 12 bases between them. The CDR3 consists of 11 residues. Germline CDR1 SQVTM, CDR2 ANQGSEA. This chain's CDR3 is CSVLELSEQYF. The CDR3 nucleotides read TGCAGCGTCCTCGAACTCAGCGAGCAGTACTTC.

The CDR3 spells CASSLTGTGGNEQYF. In DNA form, the CDR3 reads TGTGCCAGCAGTCTTACCGGGACAGGGGGTAACGAGCAGTACTTC. V is TRBV6-5 and J is TRBJ2-7, with 11 bases fitting TRBD1. CDR3 length: 15 residues. Germline V gene lookup returns CDR1 MNHEY and CDR2 SVGAGI. The J segment lost 5 bases and the V segment lost 5 bases, leaving 8 bases of the junction unmatched.

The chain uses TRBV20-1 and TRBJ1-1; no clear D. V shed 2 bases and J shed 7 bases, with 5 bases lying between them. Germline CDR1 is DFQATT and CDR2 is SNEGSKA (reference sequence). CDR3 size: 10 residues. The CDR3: CSARQSEAFF. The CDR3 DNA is TGCAGTGCTAGACAGAGTGAAGCTTTCTTT.

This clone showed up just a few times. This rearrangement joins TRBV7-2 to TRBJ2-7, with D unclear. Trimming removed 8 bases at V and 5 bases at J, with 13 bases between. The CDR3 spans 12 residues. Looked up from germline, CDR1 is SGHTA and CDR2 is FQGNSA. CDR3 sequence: CASSPVGNEQYF. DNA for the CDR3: TGTGCCAGCTCCCCGGTGGGGAACGAGCAGTACTTC.

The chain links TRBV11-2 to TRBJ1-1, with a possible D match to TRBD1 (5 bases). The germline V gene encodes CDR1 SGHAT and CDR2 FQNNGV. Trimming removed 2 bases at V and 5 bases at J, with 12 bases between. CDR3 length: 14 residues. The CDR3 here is CASSLQGRGTEAFF. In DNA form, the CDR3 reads TGTGCCAGCAGCTTACAGGGTAGGGGTACTGAAGCTTTCTTT.

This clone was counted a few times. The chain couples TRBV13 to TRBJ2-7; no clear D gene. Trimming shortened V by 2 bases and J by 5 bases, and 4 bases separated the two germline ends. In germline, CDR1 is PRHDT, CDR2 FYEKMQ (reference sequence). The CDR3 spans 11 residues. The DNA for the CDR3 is TGTGCCAGCAGCTTATTACACGAGCAGTACTTC. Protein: CASSLLHEQYF.

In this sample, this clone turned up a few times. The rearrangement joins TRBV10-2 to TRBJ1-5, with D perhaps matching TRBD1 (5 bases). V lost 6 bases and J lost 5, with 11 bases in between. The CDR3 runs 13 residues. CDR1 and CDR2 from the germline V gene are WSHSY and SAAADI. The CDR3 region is CASSELGDQPQHF. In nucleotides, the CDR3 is TGCGCCAGCAGCGAACTAGGGGATCAGCCCCAGCATTTT.

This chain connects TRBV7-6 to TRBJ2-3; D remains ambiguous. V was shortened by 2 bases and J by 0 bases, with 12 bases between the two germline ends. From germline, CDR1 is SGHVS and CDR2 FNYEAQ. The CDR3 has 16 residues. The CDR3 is CASSLSTVSSTDTQYF. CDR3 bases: TGTGCCAGCAGCTTATCTACAGTTTCTAGCACAGATACGCAGTATTTT.

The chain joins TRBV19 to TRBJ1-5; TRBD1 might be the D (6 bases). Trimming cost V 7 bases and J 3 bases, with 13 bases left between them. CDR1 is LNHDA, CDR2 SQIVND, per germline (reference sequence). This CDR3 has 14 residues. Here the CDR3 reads CASTNTGSNQPQHF. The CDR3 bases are TGTGCCAGTACTAATACAGGGTCCAATCAGCCCCAGCATTTT.

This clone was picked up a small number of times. The CDR3 reads CASSSTGIPAFF. For the CDR3, the DNA is TGTGCCAGCTCATCTACAGGGATTCCGGCTTTCTTT. The chain links TRBV18 to TRBJ1-1; D possibly corresponds to TRBD1 (6 bases). Trimming pared 5 bases from V and 11 bases from J, leaving 15 bases between. The CDR3 has 12 amino acids. The germline V gene has CDR1 KGHSH and CDR2 LQKENI.

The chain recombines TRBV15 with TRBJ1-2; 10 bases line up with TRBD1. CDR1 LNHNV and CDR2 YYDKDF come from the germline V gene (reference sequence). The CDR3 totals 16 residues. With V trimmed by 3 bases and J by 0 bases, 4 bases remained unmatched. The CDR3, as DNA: TGTGCCACCAGCAGCCCGGACAGGGGGGCTAACTATGGCTACACCTTC. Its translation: CATSSPDRGANYGYTF.

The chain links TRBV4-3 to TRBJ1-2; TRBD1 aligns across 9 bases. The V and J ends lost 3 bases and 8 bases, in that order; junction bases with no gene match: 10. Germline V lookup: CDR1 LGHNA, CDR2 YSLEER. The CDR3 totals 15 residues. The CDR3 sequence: CASSHSTGTGSGYTF. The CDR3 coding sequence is TGCGCCAGCAGCCACTCTACCGGGACAGGGTCCGGCTACACCTTC.

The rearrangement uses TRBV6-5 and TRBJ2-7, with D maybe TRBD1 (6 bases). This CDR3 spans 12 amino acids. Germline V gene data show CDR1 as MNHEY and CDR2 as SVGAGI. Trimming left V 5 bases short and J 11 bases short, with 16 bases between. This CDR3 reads CASSGDRSEEYF. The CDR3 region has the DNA TGTGCCAGCAGTGGCGACAGGTCAGAGGAGTACTTC.

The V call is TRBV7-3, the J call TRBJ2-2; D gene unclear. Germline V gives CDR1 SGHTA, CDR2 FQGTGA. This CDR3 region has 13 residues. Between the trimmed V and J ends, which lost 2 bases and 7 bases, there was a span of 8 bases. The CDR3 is CASSLRDGGELFF. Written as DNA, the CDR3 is TGTGCCAGCAGCTTACGAGATGGCGGGGAGCTGTTTTTT.

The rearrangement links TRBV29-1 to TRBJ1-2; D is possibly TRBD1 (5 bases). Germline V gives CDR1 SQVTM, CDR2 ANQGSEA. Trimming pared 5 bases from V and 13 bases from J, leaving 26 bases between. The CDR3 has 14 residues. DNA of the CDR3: TGCAGCGTTTCCCTCCCCCCGGGACGAGATATAAGCACCTTC. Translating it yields CSVSLPPGRDISTF.

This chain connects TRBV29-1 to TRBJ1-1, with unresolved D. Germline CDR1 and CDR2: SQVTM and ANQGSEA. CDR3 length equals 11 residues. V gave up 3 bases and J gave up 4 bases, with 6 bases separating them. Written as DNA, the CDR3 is TGCAGCGTTGAGCCGGCCACTGAAGCTTTCTTT. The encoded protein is CSVEPATEAFF.

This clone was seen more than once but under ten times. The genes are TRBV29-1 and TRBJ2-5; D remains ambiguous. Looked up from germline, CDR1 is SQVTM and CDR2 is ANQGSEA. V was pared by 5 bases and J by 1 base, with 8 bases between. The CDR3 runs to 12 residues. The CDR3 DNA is TGCAGCGTTATTCCCACCCAAGAGACCCAGTACTTC. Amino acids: CSVIPTQETQYF.

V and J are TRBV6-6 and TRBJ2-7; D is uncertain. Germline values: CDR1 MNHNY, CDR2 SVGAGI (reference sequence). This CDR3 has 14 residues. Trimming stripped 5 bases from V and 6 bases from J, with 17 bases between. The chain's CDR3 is CASSQDTFGSEQYF. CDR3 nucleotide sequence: TGTGCCAGCAGTCAAGACACCTTCGGTAGCGAGCAGTACTTC.

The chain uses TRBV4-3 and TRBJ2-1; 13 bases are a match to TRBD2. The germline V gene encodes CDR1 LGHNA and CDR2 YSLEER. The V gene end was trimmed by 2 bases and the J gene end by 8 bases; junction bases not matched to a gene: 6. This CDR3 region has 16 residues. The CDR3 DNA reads TGCGCCAGCAGCCAACGCACTAGCGGGGGGGGATATGAGCAGTTCTTC. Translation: CASSQRTSGGGYEQFF.

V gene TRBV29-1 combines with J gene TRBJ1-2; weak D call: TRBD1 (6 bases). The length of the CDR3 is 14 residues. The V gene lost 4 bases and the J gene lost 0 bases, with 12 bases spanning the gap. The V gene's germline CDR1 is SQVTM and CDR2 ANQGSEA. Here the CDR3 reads CSVGEGGTNYGYTF. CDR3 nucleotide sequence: TGCAGCGTTGGGGAAGGGGGGACTAACTATGGCTACACCTTC.

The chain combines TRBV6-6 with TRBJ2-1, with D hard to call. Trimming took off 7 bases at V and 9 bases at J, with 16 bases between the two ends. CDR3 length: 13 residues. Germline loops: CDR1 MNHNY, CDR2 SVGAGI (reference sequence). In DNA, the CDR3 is TGTGCCAGCACCCAGCTGGGGTATGGTGAGCAGTTCTTC. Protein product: CASTQLGYGEQFF.